Included here is one TCR beta chain sequence, with context. Its antigen remains unknown. The CDR3 totals 13 residues. V lost 6 bases to trimming and J lost 7 bases; unmatched junction nucleotides: 4. From germline, CDR1 is SGHNT and CDR2 YENEEA. The data were taken from a study of cytomegalovirus exposure and HLA in healthy donors. Findings of the study overall: TCR beta chains associated with HLA were, in a later analysis, more clonally expanded than equally common others.

The primer mix had 60 Vbeta and 13 Jbeta primers. The method was immunoSEQ multiplex PCR; TCRdb's version includes in-frame clones alone and lacks a portion of them. The table shows approximately 110,000 clones, with roughly 82% occurring only once. Sequences were obtained from PBMCs. J is TRBJ1-4 and V is TRBV11-3; TRBD1 aligns across 8 bases. The TCR comes from a woman between 40 and 50 years old in good health and CMV-seropositive. The CDR3 sequence is CASSSGTGEKLFF. The CDR3 nucleotides read TGTGCCAGCAGTTCCGGGACAGGTGAAAAACTGTTTTTT.